This passage covers 10 T cell receptor beta chains from one sample sequenced in a study of blood T cell repertoires in COVID-19. Only in-frame clones appear in the TCRdb table, and some are missing; sequencing was by immunoSEQ multiplex PCR. The sample holds approximately 330,000 clones, nearly 90% seen once. Sequenced sample: peripheral blood. The receptor source for this set is a woman aged 35 to 49 with COVID-19, enrolled during active disease.

In DNA, the CDR3 is TGTGCCAGCAGCTTAGTTTTGGGACAGGGGTCGAGTGAAAAACTGTTTTTT. As protein: CASSLVLGQGSSEKLFF. This chain uses TRBV7-9 with TRBJ1-4, with 10 bases fitting TRBD1. The CDR3 runs 17 residues. The J segment lost 7 bases and the V segment lost 1 base, leaving 9 bases of the junction unmatched. Germline V gene sequence: CDR1 SEHNR, CDR2 FQNEAQ (reference sequence).

Concerning this clone: Other nucleotide sequences from this sample produce the same CDR3. The chain employs TRBV7-2 and TRBJ1-5; 7 bases align to TRBD1. The CDR3 has 14 amino acids. After removal of 1 base from V and 5 bases from J, the junction contained 2 bases not matched to a gene. Germline CDR1 and CDR2: SGHTA and FQGNSA. The CDR3 is CASSLVQGDQPQHF. In DNA form, the CDR3 reads TGTGCCAGCAGCTTAGTGCAGGGGGATCAGCCCCAGCATTTT.

This CDR3 reads CASSSPGNTIYF. DNA for the CDR3: TGTGCCAGCAGCTCCCCTGGAAACACCATATATTTT. This sequence joins TRBV12-3 or TRBV12-4 and TRBJ1-3; D unclear. CDR3 size: 12 residues. The germline V and J ends were trimmed by 6 bases and 2 bases, with 5 bases remaining between them.

The CDR3 protein is CASSGNGLVAAQETQYF. The CDR3 bases are TGTGCCAGCAGCGGAAACGGTTTAGTAGCGGCCCAAGAGACCCAGTACTTC. The V and J genes are TRBV9 and TRBJ2-5, with D tentatively TRBD2 (6 bases). V was shortened by 3 bases and J by 1 base, with 19 bases between the two germline ends. In germline, CDR1 is SGDLS, CDR2 YYNGEE. The length of the CDR3 is 17 residues.

The rearrangement links TRBV7-2 to TRBJ2-7; maybe TRBD2 (6 bases). V was cut by 5 bases and J by 0 bases, with 14 bases left in between. The CDR3 extends over 15 amino acids. Germline V gene lookup returns CDR1 SGHTA and CDR2 FQGNSA. CDR3 sequence: CASSHRTISSYEQYF. In DNA, the CDR3 is TGTGCCAGCAGCCACCGGACTATTAGCTCCTACGAGCAGTACTTC.

This rearrangement joins TRBV5-1 to TRBJ1-1; maybe TRBD1 (6 bases). CDR1 and CDR2 (germline): SGHRS, YFSETQ. Between the trimmed V and J ends, which lost 4 bases and 3 bases, there was a span of 19 bases. CDR3 length equals 16 residues. The CDR3 spells CASSLEYGAGDTEAFF. Here the CDR3 DNA reads TGCGCCAGCAGCCTCGAATACGGGGCAGGGGACACTGAAGCTTTCTTT.

The chain recombines TRBV19 with TRBJ2-7; a possible D gene is TRBD2 (6 bases). The germline V and J ends were trimmed by 9 bases and 0 bases, with 18 bases remaining between them. The CDR3 spans 15 residues. Germline V gene lookup returns CDR1 LNHDA and CDR2 SQIVND (reference sequence). CDR3 in amino acids: CASQETSGFSYEQYF. As DNA, the CDR3 is TGTGCCAGCCAAGAGACTAGTGGGTTCTCCTACGAGCAGTACTTC.

The gene calls are TRBV27 and TRBJ2-7, with TRBD1 identical over 7 bases. CDR3 length equals 13 residues. V lost 9 bases and J lost 3; bases outside the gene matches: 8. The germline V gene has CDR1 MNHEY and CDR2 SMNVEV (reference sequence). The CDR3 nucleotides are TGTGCCAGTCGACAGGGATCCGTCTACGAGCAGTACTTC. Translating it yields CASRQGSVYEQYF.

The rearrangement links TRBV27 to TRBJ2-7; 7 bases align to TRBD1. CDR1 is MNHEY, CDR2 SMNVEV, per germline (reference sequence). The V segment lost 4 bases and the J segment 4 bases; nucleotides outside the gene matches: 7. The CDR3 extends over 14 amino acids. In DNA, the CDR3 is TGTGCCAGCAGTTCTCTGGACAGGCTGTACGAGCAGTACTTC. Protein: CASSSLDRLYEQYF.

The rearrangement uses TRBV4-3 and TRBJ2-2, with a weak D call TRBD2 (5 bases). V was trimmed by 1 base and J by 6 bases, leaving 12 bases between them. Germline V gene lookup returns CDR1 LGHNA and CDR2 YSLEER. The CDR3 has 15 residues. For the CDR3, the DNA is TGCGCCAGCAGCCAAGTTGTACGGACTGCCGGGGAGCTGTTTTTT. As protein: CASSQVVRTAGELFF.